The 8 T cell receptor beta chains given below trace back to one sample, sequenced in a study of cytomegalovirus exposure and HLA in healthy donors. Use of 60 Vbeta and 13 Jbeta primers characterized the PCR. This table comes from immunoSEQ multiplex PCR, and its TCRdb copy is limited to in-frame clones, with some not included. Its listing shows some 150,000 clones. Sequencing was performed on PBMCs. Receptors were obtained from a man aged 40-49 years in good health and CMV-seronegative.

This rearrangement joins TRBV9 to TRBJ2-3; D not resolved. The CDR3 covers 15 residues. The V gene lost 3 bases and the J gene lost 5 bases, with 16 bases spanning the gap. CDR1 is SGDLS and CDR2 is YYNGEE in the germline V gene. This chain's CDR3 is CASSGTGYGIDTQYF. CDR3 nucleotide sequence: TGTGCCAGCAGCGGCACCGGGTACGGAATAGATACGCAGTATTTT.

This chain links TRBV10-3 with TRBJ1-1, with D tentatively TRBD1 (5 bases). The V gene's germline CDR1 is ENHRY and CDR2 SYGVKD. V lost 6 bases, J lost 5 bases, and 10 bases lay in between. CDR3 length: 12 residues. CDR3 in DNA: TGTGCCATCAGCCCCAGGGATACTGAAGCTTTCTTT. Translating it yields CAISPRDTEAFF.

The chain recombines TRBV4-3 with TRBJ1-4, with a tentative D call TRBD1 (6 bases). Trimming removed 0 bases from V and 5 bases from J, with 16 bases in between. The CDR3 runs 17 residues. Germline-derived CDR1 and CDR2 are LGHNA and YSLEER. The CDR3 DNA reads TGCGCCAGCAGCCAAGAATCGGGGGGCGCCGAAAATGAAAAACTGTTTTTT. It translates to CASSQESGGAENEKLFF.

In DNA, the CDR3 is TGTGCCAGCAGTTTAGGGACAGGGGTGGGAGAGCAGTACTTC. It encodes CASSLGTGVGEQYF. J is TRBJ2-7 and V is TRBV27; TRBD1 matches 10 bases. Germline V gene data show CDR1 as MNHEY and CDR2 as SMNVEV (reference sequence). V lost 2 bases, J lost 7 bases, and 5 bases stayed unmatched. The CDR3 covers 14 residues.

The rearrangement uses TRBV7-8 and TRBJ2-1; perhaps TRBD1 as D (6 bases). CDR3 size: 15 residues. Germline V CDR1 and CDR2: SGHVS, FQNEAQ. The germline V and J ends were trimmed by 1 base and 2 bases, with 9 bases remaining between them. DNA of the CDR3: TGTGCCAGCAGCTTAGTCCAGGGGACCTACAATGAGCAGTTCTTC. Protein sequence: CASSLVQGTYNEQFF.

The J gene is TRBJ2-7, the V gene TRBV2; a possible D gene is TRBD2 (6 bases). V shed 6 bases and J shed 6 bases, with 12 bases lying between them. Germline CDR1 and CDR2: SNHLY and FYNNEI. CDR3 length: 12 residues. CDR3 amino acids: CASRNLAAEQYF. The CDR3 nucleotides read TGTGCCAGCAGAAATTTAGCGGCCGAGCAGTACTTC.

The chain is built from TRBV27 and TRBJ2-5; no firm D call. The CDR3 has 14 residues. CDR1 and CDR2 (germline): MNHEY, SMNVEV (reference sequence). V lost 5 bases, J lost 5 bases, and 15 bases lay in between. DNA of the CDR3: TGTGCCAGCAGTCCGTCGACAACCCCGGAGACCCAGTACTTC. Its translation: CASSPSTTPETQYF.

This chain connects TRBV7-2 to TRBJ1-6, with D possibly TRBD1 on 6 matching bases. CDR1 and CDR2 (germline): SGHTA, FQGNSA. This CDR3 comprises 15 residues. Trimming took off 2 bases at V and 6 bases at J, with 11 bases between the two ends. The CDR3 reads CASSLTGLSNSPLHF. CDR3 nucleotide sequence: TGTGCCAGCAGCTTAACAGGGTTAAGTAATTCACCCCTCCACTTT. Full variable domain (rest looked up from reference TRBV7-2 and TRBJ1-6): GAGVSQSPSNKVTEKGKDVELRCDPISGHTALYWYRQSLGQGLEFLIYFQGNSAPDKSGLPSDRFSAERTGGSVSTLTIQRTQQEDSAVYLCASSLTGLSNSPLHFGNGTRLTVT.